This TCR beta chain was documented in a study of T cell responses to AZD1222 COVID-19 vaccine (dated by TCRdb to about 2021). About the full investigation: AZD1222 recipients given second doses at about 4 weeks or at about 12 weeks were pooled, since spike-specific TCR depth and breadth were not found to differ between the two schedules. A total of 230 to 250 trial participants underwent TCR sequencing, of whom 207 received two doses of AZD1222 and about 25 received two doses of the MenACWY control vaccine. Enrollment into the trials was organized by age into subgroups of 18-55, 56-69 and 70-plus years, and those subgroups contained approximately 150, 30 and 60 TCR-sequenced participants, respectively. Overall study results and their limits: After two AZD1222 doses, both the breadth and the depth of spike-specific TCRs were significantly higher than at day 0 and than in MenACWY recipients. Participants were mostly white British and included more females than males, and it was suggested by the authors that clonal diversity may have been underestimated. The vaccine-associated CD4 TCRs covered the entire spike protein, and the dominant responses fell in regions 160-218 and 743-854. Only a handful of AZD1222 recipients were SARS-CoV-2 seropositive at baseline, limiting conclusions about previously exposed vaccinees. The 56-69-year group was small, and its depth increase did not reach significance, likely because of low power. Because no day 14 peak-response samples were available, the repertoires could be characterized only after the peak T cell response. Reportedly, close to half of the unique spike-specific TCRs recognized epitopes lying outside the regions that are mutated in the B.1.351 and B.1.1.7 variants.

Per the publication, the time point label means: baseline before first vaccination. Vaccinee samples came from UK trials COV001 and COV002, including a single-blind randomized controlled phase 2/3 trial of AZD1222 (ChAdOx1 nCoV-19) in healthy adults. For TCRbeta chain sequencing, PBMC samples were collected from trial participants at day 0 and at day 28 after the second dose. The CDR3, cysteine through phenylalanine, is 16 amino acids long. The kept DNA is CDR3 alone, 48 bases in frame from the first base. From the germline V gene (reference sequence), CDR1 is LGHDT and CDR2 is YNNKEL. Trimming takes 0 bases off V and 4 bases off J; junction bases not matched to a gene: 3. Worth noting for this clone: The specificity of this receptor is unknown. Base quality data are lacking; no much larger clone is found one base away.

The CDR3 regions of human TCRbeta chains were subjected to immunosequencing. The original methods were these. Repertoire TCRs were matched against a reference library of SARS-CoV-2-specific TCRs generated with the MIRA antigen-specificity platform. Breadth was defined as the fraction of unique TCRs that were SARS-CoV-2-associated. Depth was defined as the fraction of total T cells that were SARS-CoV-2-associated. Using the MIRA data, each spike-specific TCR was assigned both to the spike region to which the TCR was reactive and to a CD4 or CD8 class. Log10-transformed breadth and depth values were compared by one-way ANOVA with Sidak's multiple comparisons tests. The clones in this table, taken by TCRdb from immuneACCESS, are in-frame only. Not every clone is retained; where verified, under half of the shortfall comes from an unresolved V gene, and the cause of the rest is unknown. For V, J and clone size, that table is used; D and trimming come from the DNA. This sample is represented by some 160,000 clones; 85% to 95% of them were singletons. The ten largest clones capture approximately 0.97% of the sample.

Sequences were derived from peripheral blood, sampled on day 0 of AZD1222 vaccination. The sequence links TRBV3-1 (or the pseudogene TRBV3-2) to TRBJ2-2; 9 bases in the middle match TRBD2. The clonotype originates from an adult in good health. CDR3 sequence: CASSQELAGSTGELFF. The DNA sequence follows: TGTGCCAGCAGCCAAGAACTAGCGGGTAGCACCGGGGAGCTGTTTTTT.